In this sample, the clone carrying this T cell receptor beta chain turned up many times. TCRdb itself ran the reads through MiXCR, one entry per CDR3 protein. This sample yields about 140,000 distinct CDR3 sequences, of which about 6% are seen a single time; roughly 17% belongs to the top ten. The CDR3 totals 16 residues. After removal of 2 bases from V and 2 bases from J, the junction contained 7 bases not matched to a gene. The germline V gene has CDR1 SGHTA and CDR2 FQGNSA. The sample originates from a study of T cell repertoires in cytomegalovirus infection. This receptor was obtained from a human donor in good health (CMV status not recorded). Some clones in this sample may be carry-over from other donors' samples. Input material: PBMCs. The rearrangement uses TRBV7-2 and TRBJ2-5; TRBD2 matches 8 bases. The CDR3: CASSLSGSGGQETQYF. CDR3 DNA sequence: TGTGCCAGCAGCTTAAGCGGAAGCGGGGGACAAGAGACCCAGTACTTC.